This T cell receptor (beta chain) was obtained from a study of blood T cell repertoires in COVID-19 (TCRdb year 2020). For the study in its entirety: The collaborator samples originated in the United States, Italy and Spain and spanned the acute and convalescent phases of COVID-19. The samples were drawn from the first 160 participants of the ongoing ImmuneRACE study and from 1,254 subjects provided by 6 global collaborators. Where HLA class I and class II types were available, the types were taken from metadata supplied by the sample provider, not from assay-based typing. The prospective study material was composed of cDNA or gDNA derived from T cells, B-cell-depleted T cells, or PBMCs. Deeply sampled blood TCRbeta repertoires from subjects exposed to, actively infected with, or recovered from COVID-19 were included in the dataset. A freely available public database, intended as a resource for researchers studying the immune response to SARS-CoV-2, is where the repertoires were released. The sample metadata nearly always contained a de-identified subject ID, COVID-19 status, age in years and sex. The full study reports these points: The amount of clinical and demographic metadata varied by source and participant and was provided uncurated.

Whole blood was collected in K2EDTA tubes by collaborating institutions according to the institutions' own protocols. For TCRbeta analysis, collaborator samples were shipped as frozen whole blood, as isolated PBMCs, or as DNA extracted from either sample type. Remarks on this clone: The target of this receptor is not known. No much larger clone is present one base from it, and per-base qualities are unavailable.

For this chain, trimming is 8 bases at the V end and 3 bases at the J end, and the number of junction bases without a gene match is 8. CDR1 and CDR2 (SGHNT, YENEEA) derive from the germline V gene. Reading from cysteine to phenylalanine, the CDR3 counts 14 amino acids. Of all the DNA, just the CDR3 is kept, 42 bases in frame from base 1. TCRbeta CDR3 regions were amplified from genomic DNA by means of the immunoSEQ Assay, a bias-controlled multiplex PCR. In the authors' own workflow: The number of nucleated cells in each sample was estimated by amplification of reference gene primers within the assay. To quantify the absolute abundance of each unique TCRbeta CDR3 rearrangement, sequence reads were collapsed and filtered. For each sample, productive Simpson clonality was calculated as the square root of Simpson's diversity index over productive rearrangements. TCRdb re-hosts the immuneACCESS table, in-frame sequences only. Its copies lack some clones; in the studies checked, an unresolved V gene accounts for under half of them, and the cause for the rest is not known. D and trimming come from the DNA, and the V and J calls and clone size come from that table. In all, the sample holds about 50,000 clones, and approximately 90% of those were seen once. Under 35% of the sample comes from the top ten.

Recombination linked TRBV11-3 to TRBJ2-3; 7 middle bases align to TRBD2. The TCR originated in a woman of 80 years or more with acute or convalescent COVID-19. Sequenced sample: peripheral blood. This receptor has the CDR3 CASSGGISTDTQYF. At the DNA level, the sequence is TGTGCCAGCTCCGGGGGGATAAGTACAGATACGCAGTATTTT.